The TCR beta chain under discussion was sequenced for a study of shared clonotypes between healthy human individuals. General study results and limits: Non-shared clonotypes had lower generation probabilities than those shared by all four donors.

The data were produced by immunoSEQ multiplex PCR, yet TCRdb's version contains in-frame clones alone and is incomplete. Found here are more than 1.2 million clones, 97% to 99% of them singletons; the top ten hold under 0.45%. Remarks on this clone: Its antigen is not identified.

The CDR3 length is 14 residues. Trimming left V 2 bases short and J 0 bases short, with 7 bases between. Germline V gene lookup returns CDR1 SEHNR and CDR2 FQNEAQ (reference sequence). A split of CD4+ cells into CD45RA+ naive and CD45RA-negative memory subsets was performed. This chain connects TRBV7-9 to TRBJ1-1; D ambiguous. The receptor was derived from a man aged 30 to 45 in good health. Sample: naive CD4+ T cells sorted from blood. Subset defined: CD45RA+ positively selected. CDR3 coding DNA: TGTGCCAGCAGCTTAAGAGCTATGAACACTGAAGCTTTCTTT. It yields the protein CASSLRAMNTEAFF.